This T cell receptor beta chain is from a study of graft-versus-host responses after intestinal transplantation. Study results and caveats: Early HvG declines after transplant were associated with peak circulating GvH clone levels.

Germline-derived CDR1 and CDR2 are SGDLS and YYNGEE. Trimming shortened V by 4 bases and J by 6 bases, and 13 bases separated the two germline ends. This CDR3 spans 13 amino acids. Only in-frame clones appear in the TCRdb table, and some are missing; sequencing was by immunoSEQ multiplex PCR. In the table there are more than 65,000 clones, about 90% of which are singletons. This clone came up once. Its antigen is currently unknown. This sequence originates from a human donor who received an intestinal transplant. The chain employs TRBV9 and TRBJ2-5; D call uncertain. Sequencing was performed on unstimulated CD8+ T cells sorted from spleen or lymph node cells, taken before intestinal transplant. The CDR3 spells CASSPHTDQTQYF. CDR3 in DNA: TGTGCCAGCAGCCCCCACACCGATCAGACCCAGTACTTC.